The clone carrying this TCR beta chain has only one observation. Germline assignment: CDR1 MNHEY and CDR2 SVGAGI. This CDR3 contains 14 residues. Losses at the gene ends were 8 bases for V and 4 bases for J; bases not matched to a gene: 6. The data are from a study of cytomegalovirus exposure and HLA in healthy donors. 60 Vbeta and 13 Jbeta primers were used in PCR. The method was immunoSEQ multiplex PCR; TCRdb's version includes in-frame clones alone and lacks a portion of them. The sample holds 150,000 or so clones; over 70% are singletons and the top ten take about 1.4%. The sample consisted of PBMCs. The chain has TRBV6-5 and TRBJ1-4; 8 nucleotides line up with TRBD1. The TCR was taken from a woman aged 25 to 45 in good health and CMV-seronegative. CDR3 in amino acids: CASLDRGGNEKLFF. CDR3 sequence (DNA): TGTGCCAGCCTAGACAGGGGAGGTAATGAAAAACTGTTTTTT.